One and the same sample provided the 3 T cell receptor beta chains below, sequenced in a study of T cells in Graves' hyperthyroidism and ophthalmopathy. Regions amplified from RNA transcripts were the TCR beta CDR3 regions. The HTBI primer set was used in a first-round RT-PCR of the TCR CDR3. TCRdb processed the multiplex PCR reads anew with MiXCR; each CDR3 protein has one entry. Found here are about 350,000 distinct CDR3 sequences, roughly 17% of them singletons; the top ten hold 34%. The specimen was blood. Receptors were obtained from a woman between 25 and 40 years old with Graves' hyperthyroidism that later progressed to Graves' ophthalmopathy.

This clonotype has ten or more counts. V usage is TRBV28 and J usage is TRBJ2-7; D is uncertain. V was clipped by 5 bases and J by 4 bases, with 12 bases between them. Germline V gives CDR1 MDHEN, CDR2 SYDVKM. CDR3 length: 13 residues. The CDR3 sequence: CASSPAAAYEQYF. Here the CDR3 DNA reads TGTGCCAGCAGTCCCGCCGCGGCGTACGAGCAGTACTTC.

This clonotype has only a few counts. The genes are TRBV3-1 and TRBJ2-1, with 9 nucleotides matching TRBD2. Germline V gene sequence: CDR1 LGHDT, CDR2 YNNKEL (reference sequence). The CDR3 has 16 residues. The V and J ends lost 4 bases and 5 bases, in that order; junction bases with no gene match: 9. The CDR3 DNA reads TGTGCCAGCAGCCCTCTCAGAGCGGGGGGCAACAATGAGCAGTTCTTC. Amino acid sequence: CASSPLRAGGNNEQFF.

This clonotype was recorded many times. The CDR3 loop is CASSLYRDNSPLHF. In DNA form, the CDR3 reads TGTGCCAGCAGTTTGTACAGGGATAATTCACCCCTCCACTTT. The rearrangement uses TRBV12-3 or TRBV12-4 and TRBJ1-6; possible D gene TRBD1, 6 bases. Trimming stripped 3 bases from V and 5 bases from J, with 8 bases between. This CDR3 has 14 residues.